This TCR beta chain was obtained from a study of T cell repertoires in cytomegalovirus infection. Study-level background: Through public TCR beta signatures, both CMV infection and matching HLA type were indicated. The study, taken as a whole, reports: HLA-C-restricted CMV clonotypes gave the most frequent clonotype in two of eight donors. People with CMV and the relevant HLA were identified by cumulative public TCR beta family frequency.

A single record per CDR3 protein comes from TCRdb applying MiXCR to the reads. The profile shows more than 400,000 distinct CDR3 sequences, 26% of them singletons. There are 14 residues in the CDR3. V lost 9 bases, J lost 0 bases, and 13 bases lay in between. Germline values: CDR1 LNHDA, CDR2 SQIVND (reference sequence). In regard to this clonotype: Its specificity is not known.

The receptor was derived from a human donor in good health (CMV status not recorded). Some clones in this sample may be carry-over from other donors' samples. The J gene is TRBJ2-3, the V gene TRBV19; D is perhaps TRBD1 (5 bases). The material sequenced was PBMCs. Written as DNA, the CDR3 is TGTGCCAGCCGAGTTACAGGTAGCACAGATACGCAGTATTTT. It yields the protein CASRVTGSTDTQYF.